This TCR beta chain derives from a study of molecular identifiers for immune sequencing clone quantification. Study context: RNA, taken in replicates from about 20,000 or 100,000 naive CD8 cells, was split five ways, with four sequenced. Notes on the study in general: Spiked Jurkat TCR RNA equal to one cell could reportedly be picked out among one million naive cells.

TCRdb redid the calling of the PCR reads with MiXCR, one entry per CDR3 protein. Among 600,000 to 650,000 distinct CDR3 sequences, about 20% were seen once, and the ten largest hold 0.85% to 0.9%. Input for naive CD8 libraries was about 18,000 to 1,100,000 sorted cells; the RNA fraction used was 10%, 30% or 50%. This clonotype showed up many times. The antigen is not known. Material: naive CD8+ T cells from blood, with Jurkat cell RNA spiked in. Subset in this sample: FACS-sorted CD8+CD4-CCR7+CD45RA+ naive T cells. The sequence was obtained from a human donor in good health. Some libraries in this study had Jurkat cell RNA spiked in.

The DNA for the CDR3 is TGTGCCAGCAGTACATGGGATTACAGGGATGCGGGAAACACCATATATTTT. Its protein product is CASSTWDYRDAGNTIYF. This chain uses TRBV6-4 with TRBJ1-3; D is perhaps TRBD1 (6 bases). The CDR3 is 17 residues long. Trimming removed 5 bases at V and 4 bases at J, with 21 bases between. Germline CDR1 and CDR2: MRHNA and SNTAGT.